This T cell receptor beta chain was sequenced during a study of identical twins. MiXCR was run by TCRdb on the 5' RACE reads, yielding one entry per CDR3 protein. The sample lists roughly 350,000 distinct CDR3 sequences; approximately 9.1% were seen once. V was cut by 2 bases and J by 7 bases, with 6 bases left in between. This CDR3 is 12 amino acids long. Germline V CDR1 and CDR2: KGHDR, SFDVKD. Only a few counts were recorded for this clonotype. The sequence was collected from a woman aged 45 to 65 in good health. The sample taken for sequencing was naive T cells sorted from blood. The chain links TRBV24-1 to TRBJ2-3; no clear D. The CDR3 bases are TGTGCCACCAGTGATTGGGGTAATACGCAGTATTTT. This codes for CATSDWGNTQYF.